Below, 14 T cell receptor beta chains from the same sample are listed, as sequenced in a study of T-cell memory formation after mild COVID-19. TCRdb reprocessed the 5' RACE reads with MiXCR, giving one entry per CDR3 protein. The sample contains about 320,000 distinct CDR3 sequences, roughly an eighth of which appear only once. The specimen sequenced was PBMCs or a T cell subset sorted from them (not recorded which). The receptors originated from a man between 18 and 35 years old who had mild COVID-19 (a few samples of this study predate the infection). Cell type and time point are not known.

This clonotype was detected many times. J is TRBJ2-2 and V is TRBV7-9, with D unresolved. The germline V gene has CDR1 SEHNR and CDR2 FQNEAQ (reference sequence). V was pared by 3 bases and J by 7 bases, with 15 bases between. This CDR3 has 15 residues. The chain's CDR3 is CASSFGPRPDGELFF. The CDR3 DNA is TGTGCCAGCAGCTTCGGTCCTCGACCCGACGGGGAGCTGTTTTTT.

This clonotype was counted a few times. J is TRBJ2-1 and V is TRBV7-8, with TRBD2 identical over 15 bases. The germline gives CDR1 SGHVS, CDR2 FQNEAQ. The junction had 4 bases not matched to a gene; V was cut back by 7 bases and J by 0 bases. The CDR3 consists of 17 residues. The CDR3 protein is CASKGLAGGSSYNEQFF. DNA for the CDR3: TGTGCCAGCAAGGGACTAGCGGGGGGAAGCTCCTACAATGAGCAGTTCTTC.

The table lists this clonotype with a few counts. The chain has TRBV12-3 or TRBV12-4 and TRBJ2-3; 13 nucleotides match TRBD2. J was trimmed by 5 bases and V by 6 bases; bases with no gene match: 8. This CDR3 has 16 amino acids. The CDR3 is CASSSGTSGVIDTQYF. The CDR3 nucleotides are TGTGCCAGCAGCTCCGGGACTAGCGGGGTGATAGATACGCAGTATTTT.

Only a few counts were recorded for this clonotype. The CDR3 spells CSARTILQGETQYF. The CDR3 DNA reads as TGCAGTGCTAGAACGATATTACAGGGGGAGACCCAGTACTTC. The chain uses TRBV20-1 and TRBJ2-5; 7 bases are shared with TRBD1. The germline gives CDR1 DFQATT, CDR2 SNEGSKA (reference sequence). V dropped 2 bases and J dropped 5; count of bases not matched to a gene: 8. CDR3 length: 14 amino acids.

This clonotype has at least ten counts. The chain recombines TRBV20-1 with TRBJ2-7; possibly TRBD1 for D (6 bases). CDR1 and CDR2 from the germline V gene are DFQATT and SNEGSKA (reference sequence). Trimming removed 4 bases at V and 4 bases at J, with 20 bases between. This CDR3 is built from 15 residues. This chain's CDR3 is CSATPGALQGYEQYF. In DNA form, the CDR3 reads TGCAGTGCTACCCCCGGGGCCCTTCAGGGGTACGAGCAGTACTTC.

The genes are TRBV29-1 and TRBJ2-3; D possibly matches TRBD1 or TRBD2 (5 bases each). V shed 5 bases and J shed 1 base, with 19 bases lying between them. Germline CDR1 is SQVTM and CDR2 is ANQGSEA. This CDR3 spans 16 amino acids. The chain's CDR3 is CSVSPPGRRGTDTQYF. As DNA, the CDR3 is TGCAGCGTTTCCCCCCCGGGGCGCAGGGGCACAGATACGCAGTATTTT.

The chain recombines TRBV19 with TRBJ2-2; D uncertain. Trimming took 3 bases from V and 4 from J, leaving 12 bases between them. The CDR3 length is 15 residues. Looked up from germline, CDR1 is LNHDA and CDR2 is SQIVND (reference sequence). The CDR3, as DNA: TGTGCCAGTAGTATGGGATGGGGTGGCACCGGGGAGCTGTTTTTT. It specifies CASSMGWGGTGELFF.

There are a few counts of this clonotype. The rearrangement links TRBV27 to TRBJ1-4; 8 bases agree with TRBD1. CDR1 and CDR2 from the germline V gene are MNHEY and SMNVEV (reference sequence). The V and J ends lost 7 bases and 4 bases, in that order; junction bases with no gene match: 11. The CDR3 length is 16 residues. CDR3 residues: CASTNRRGRVNEKLFF. The CDR3 DNA is TGTGCCAGCACCAACCGCAGGGGGCGCGTTAATGAAAAACTGTTTTTT.

This clonotype was seen only a few times. The chain carries TRBV20-1 and TRBJ2-3; D uncertain. Trimming took off 0 bases at V and 3 bases at J, with 7 bases between the two ends. Germline values: CDR1 DFQATT, CDR2 SNEGSKA (reference sequence). This CDR3 spans 13 amino acids. CDR3 residues: CSARDTTTDTQYF. The CDR3 bases are TGCAGTGCTAGAGATACGACTACAGATACGCAGTATTTT.

The rearrangement uses TRBV27 and TRBJ2-7, with D perhaps TRBD2 (7 bases). V shed 5 bases and J shed 0 bases, with 14 bases lying between them. Germline V gene data show CDR1 as MNHEY and CDR2 as SMNVEV (reference sequence). The CDR3 runs 15 residues. This CDR3 reads CASSSKGGTSYEQYF. The CDR3 nucleotides read TGTGCCAGCAGTAGCAAGGGGGGGACCTCCTACGAGCAGTACTTC.

Many counts were recorded for this clonotype. V gene TRBV28 combines with J gene TRBJ2-7; D gene unclear. Germline V gives CDR1 MDHEN, CDR2 SYDVKM. V lost 5 bases and J 4 bases, leaving 12 bases between the germline ends. The CDR3 extends over 13 amino acids. The CDR3 region is CASSRRAGYEQYV. CDR3 in DNA: TGTGCCAGCAGTCGTCGGGCCGGTTACGAGCAGTACGTC.

This clonotype was seen repeatedly, ten times or more. The chain links TRBV5-5 to TRBJ2-3; TRBD1 matches at 8 bases. Germline V gene lookup returns CDR1 SGHKS and CDR2 YYEKEE (reference sequence). J was trimmed by 2 bases and V by 4 bases; bases with no gene match: 9. The CDR3 extends over 16 amino acids. The CDR3, as DNA: TGTGCCAGCAGCCCCCTGACAGGGGATGCCACAGATACGCAGTATTTT. Translation gives CASSPLTGDATDTQYF.

This chain uses TRBV6-5 with TRBJ2-7; the D is unclear. Trimming took 0 bases from V and 4 from J, leaving 10 bases between them. Looked up from germline, CDR1 is MNHEY and CDR2 is SVGAGI. This CDR3 comprises 14 residues. CDR3 DNA: TGTGCCAGCAGTTACTCTTCAGTCTGGTACGAGCAGTACTTC. This codes for CASSYSSVWYEQYF.

The chain recombines TRBV4-3 with TRBJ2-2, with a weak D call TRBD1 (6 bases). Germline CDR1 reads LGHNA; CDR2 reads YSLEER. The V end lost 2 bases, the J end lost 1 base, and 11 bases lay between the germline ends. The CDR3 spans 16 residues. CDR3: CASSQPRTVNTGELFF. CDR3 bases: TGCGCCAGCAGCCAACCGCGGACAGTGAACACCGGGGAGCTGTTTTTT.